This T cell receptor (beta chain) was recovered during a study of control samples from healthy donors and cancer patients. TCRdb's table, derived via immunoSEQ multiplex PCR, lists solely in-frame clones and lacks some. The sample holds 110,000 or so clones, about 80% seen once. Between the trimmed V and J ends, which lost 0 bases and 5 bases, there was a span of 12 bases. Germline loops: CDR1 MRHNA, CDR2 SNTAGT. The CDR3 extends over 15 amino acids. The specimen sequenced was blood. The sequence derives from a man in his late teens or twenties in good health. V is TRBV6-4 and J is TRBJ2-3; D is ambiguous. In nucleotides, the CDR3 is TGTGCCAGCAGTGACTCGTGGGGTCGAAAAGATACGCAGTATTTT. Its translation is CASSDSWGRKDTQYF.